This TCR beta chain was recorded in a study of T-cell memory formation after mild COVID-19. Background on the study: TCR clustering was largely donor specific. Study results and caveats: For contracting clones, CD4+ ones sat mainly in CM and EM, CD8+ in EMRA.

Researchers used 5'RACE with constant-segment primers to make TCR alpha and TCR beta cDNA libraries that carry sample barcodes and UMIs. TCRdb reanalysed the 5' RACE reads using MiXCR and keeps one entry per CDR3 protein. The table shows about 290,000 distinct CDR3 sequences, with approximately 15% occurring only once. In its sample, this clonotype was seen once. Its antigen is undetermined. The germline V gene encodes CDR1 SGHAT and CDR2 FQNNGV. There are 12 residues in the CDR3. The V end was cut by 5 bases, the J end by 11 bases, with 15 bases between. This clonotype was obtained from a man aged 18 to 30 who had mild COVID-19 (a few samples of this study predate the infection). Cell type and time point are not known. The gene calls are TRBV11-2 and TRBJ1-1; no definite D call. Sequences were obtained from PBMCs or a T cell subset sorted from them (not recorded which). CDR3 region: CASSDRAPWAFF. The CDR3 bases are TGTGCCAGCAGCGATCGGGCACCCTGGGCTTTCTTT.